This entry lists 21 T cell receptor beta chains sequenced from one sample in a study of tumor and adjacent non-tumor tissue in lung cancer. Three rounds of nested PCR, following a modified ARM-PCR protocol, produced the TCRbeta library. Each CDR3 protein gets one entry after TCRdb re-called the multiplex PCR reads with MiXCR. The repertoire holds tens of thousands of distinct CDR3 sequences, with 72% as singletons. No cell sorting was done before RNA was extracted from the tissue. The sequencing input was lung tumor tissue. Every receptor here comes from a woman between 40 and 50 years old with non-small cell lung cancer.

This clonotype was counted a single time. A junction end diverges from the germline sequence, so it may reflect a read error. The chain recombines TRBV11-3 with TRBJ1-1; D perhaps matches TRBD1 (5 bases). Germline V gene sequence: CDR1 SGHNT, CDR2 YENEEA. CDR3 length: 13 residues. Here the CDR3 reads CASTRTTSTEAFF. The CDR3 region has the DNA TGTGCAAGCACCCGGACAACTAGCACTGAAGCTTTCTTT.

On this clonotype itself: The junction departs from germline at one end; a sequencing error may be responsible. This rearrangement joins TRBV12-3 or TRBV12-4 to TRBJ1-2; D is possibly TRBD1 (5 bases). The CDR3 runs to 13 residues. The CDR3 is CASSRQPRRGYSF. The CDR3 region has the DNA TGTGCCAGTAGCCGACAGCCCCGAAGGGGCTACAGCTTC.

About this clonotype: Because the CDR3 is missing its conserved closing phenylalanine or tryptophan, this is likely a read error. The CDR3 DNA sequence: TGTGCTAGCAGCCCGGACGACTTAGGCCAGGAGACCCAGTACTAC. The encoded protein is CASSPDDLGQETQYY. This rearrangement joins TRBV11-3 to TRBJ2-5; D unresolved. Germline V lookup: CDR1 SGHNT, CDR2 YENEEA. CDR3 length: 15 residues.

This clonotype was recorded a few times. This rearrangement joins TRBV10-3 to TRBJ2-5; a weak D match, TRBD2 (6 bases). This CDR3 is built from 13 residues. Germline CDR1 reads ENHRY; CDR2 reads SYGVKD. The ends were cut back, 6 bases at V and 10 bases at J, with 18 bases in the middle. CDR3 amino acids: CAIRDGSRVNQYF. CDR3 in DNA: TGTGCCATCAGAGACGGGAGCAGGGTTAACCAGTACTTC.

This chain connects TRBV6-5 to TRBJ2-1; TRBD2 might be the D (5 bases). Germline assignment: CDR1 MNHEY and CDR2 SVGAGI. The CDR3 contains 15 residues. The V gene lost 4 bases and the J gene lost 7 bases, with 17 bases spanning the gap. CDR3 nucleotides: TGTGCCAGCAGTTGTCACCAATATGCGGGTAATGAGCAGTTCTTC. This sequence encodes CASSCHQYAGNEQFF.

The chain combines TRBV11-2 with TRBJ2-3; no definite D call. The CDR3 is 12 residues long. Germline V CDR1 and CDR2: SGHAT, FQNNGV. V shed 7 bases and J shed 4 bases, with 9 bases lying between them. The CDR3 region is CASIPDADTQYF. The DNA for the CDR3 is TGTGCCAGCATTCCGGACGCAGATACGCAGTATTTT. Using reference TRBV11-2 and TRBJ2-3 for the parts outside the CDR3, the full variable domain is EAGVAQSPRYKIIEKRQSVAFWCNPISGHATLYWYQQILGQGPKLLIQFQNNGVVDDSQLPKDRFSAERLKGVDSTLKIQPAKLEDSAVYLCASIPDADTQYFGPGTRLTVL.

About this clonotype itself: Germline and junction disagree at one end, which may indicate a read error. The chain is built from TRBV30 and TRBJ2-1; D is perhaps TRBD1 (6 bases). This CDR3 has 14 residues. Germline CDR1 reads GTSNPN; CDR2 reads SVGIG (reference sequence). Here the CDR3 reads CAWSGRPRDNEQLF. The CDR3, as DNA: TGTGCCTGGAGTGGTAGGCCCCGGGACAATGAGCAACTCTTC.

As concerns this clonotype: The junction differs from germline at one of its ends, possibly a read error. The genes are TRBV13 and TRBJ1-2; 7 positions agree with TRBD1. There are 14 residues in the CDR3. CDR1 and CDR2 from the germline V gene are PRHDT and FYEKMQ (reference sequence). The CDR3 spells CASSYGQDNYGYTF. CDR3 nucleotides: TGTGCCAGCAGTTATGGACAGGACAACTATGGTTACACCTTT.

The sample holds many counts of this clonotype. The genes are TRBV20-1 and TRBJ2-1, with D unresolved. Looked up from germline, CDR1 is DFQATT and CDR2 is SNEGSKA (reference sequence). This CDR3 has 13 residues. V shed 4 bases and J shed 0 bases, with 7 bases lying between them. CDR3 coding DNA: TGCAGTGCTAATCCGATCTCCTACAATGAGCAGTTCTTC. This codes for CSANPISYNEQFF.

The chain has TRBV6-5 and TRBJ2-1; D is ambiguous. Germline CDR1 reads MNHEY; CDR2 reads SVGAGI. V gave up 5 bases and J gave up 9 bases, with 11 bases separating them. The CDR3 totals 12 residues. The CDR3 sequence is CASSTAYSEQFF. The CDR3 DNA follows: TGTGCCAGCAGTACCGCGTATAGTGAGCAGTTCTTC.

The rearrangement joins TRBV10-1 to TRBJ2-1, with D possibly being TRBD2 (5 bases). Germline V CDR1 and CDR2: WNHNN, SYGVQD (reference sequence). Trimming stripped 7 bases from V and 4 bases from J, with 20 bases between. The CDR3 is 16 residues long. The CDR3 DNA reads TGCGCCAGCAATGAAACAGTGGGAGAGCCGTACAATGAGCAGTTCTTC. It translates to CASNETVGEPYNEQFF.

Notes on this clonotype: At one boundary the junction diverges from the germline segment, which might be a read error. CDR3 DNA: TGTGCCAGTAGTCCCTACGTGGACAGGGGAAACACTGAAGCCTTCTTT. Translating it yields CASSPYVDRGNTEAFF. This chain connects TRBV12-3 or TRBV12-4 to TRBJ1-1; 9 nucleotides line up with TRBD1. The CDR3 has 16 residues.

The chain carries TRBV5-5 and TRBJ2-7; the match to TRBD1 covers 8 bases. The last part of the DNA fits TRBJ2-1 better; the J call may be wrong. This CDR3 comprises 17 residues. Germline CDR1 is SGHKS and CDR2 is YYEKEE (reference sequence). The CDR3 is CASGRTGPPVRSYEQFF. The CDR3 region has the DNA TGTGCCAGCGGTCGGACAGGGCCCCCAGTTCGATCCTACGAGCAGTTCTTC.

The genes are TRBV6-2 or TRBV6-3 and TRBJ2-2; TRBD2 agrees at 8 bases. The CDR3 runs 15 residues. Germline V gives CDR1 MNHEY, CDR2 SVGEGT. V lost 9 bases and J lost 7; bases outside the gene matches: 13. The CDR3 DNA is TGTGCCAGTAGCCGACTAGCGACGCTACTCGGGGAGCTGTTTTTT. Encoded protein: CASSRLATLLGELFF.

This rearrangement joins TRBV11-2 to TRBJ2-2; D is undetermined. V was trimmed by 9 bases and J by 7 bases, leaving 15 bases between them. Germline V gene lookup returns CDR1 SGHAT and CDR2 FQNNGV. The CDR3 totals 13 residues. CDR3 sequence reads: CASNPEHGGELFF. The CDR3 DNA reads as TGTGCCAGTAACCCCGAACACGGCGGGGAGCTGTTTTTT.

This clonotype was recorded many times. This chain uses TRBV30 with TRBJ2-1; 7 bases match TRBD2. Looked up from germline, CDR1 is GTSNPN and CDR2 is SVGIG (reference sequence). The CDR3 has 15 amino acids. V lost 3 bases to trimming and J lost 3 bases; unmatched junction nucleotides: 8. CDR3 protein: CAWRESSGLYNEQFF. The CDR3 coding sequence is TGTGCCTGGAGAGAGTCTAGCGGACTCTACAATGAGCAGTTCTTC. Looking up the rest from reference TRBV30 and TRBJ2-1 gives the full variable domain: SQTIHQWPATLVQPVGSPLSLECTVEGTSNPNLYWYRQAAGRGLQLLFYSVGIGQISSEVPQNLSASRPQDRQFILSSKKLLLSDSGFYLCAWRESSGLYNEQFFGPGTRLTVL.

With regard to this clonotype: Sequence at one end of the junction differs from germline and may be a read error. V and J are TRBV6-5 and TRBJ2-1; tentative D call: TRBD1 (5 bases). CDR3 size: 15 residues. From germline, CDR1 is MNHEY and CDR2 SVGAGI. For the CDR3, the DNA is TGTGCCAGCAGTTACTCAGGGCAGGGATACAATGAGCAATACTTC. As protein: CASSYSGQGYNEQYF.

Worth noting for this clonotype: This CDR3 is missing its conserved last phenylalanine or tryptophan, likely due to a read error. It is unclear where the CDR3 begins or ends on the DNA, so no DNA is shown, and the CDR3 is as TCRdb lists it. The gene calls are TRBV11-2 and TRBJ2-1; the D call of TRBD2 is as the table states it, not checked on the DNA. The CDR3 adds up to 15 amino acids, both ends counted. The V gene's germline CDR1 is SGHAT and CDR2 FQNNGV. CDR3 residues: CASSSLAGAYNEQSL.

As to this clonotype: In this CDR3 the conserved last residue, phenylalanine or tryptophan, is missing, so a read error is likely. The chain recombines TRBV29-1 with TRBJ1-3; D is uncertain. This CDR3 comprises 12 residues. In germline, CDR1 is SQVTM, CDR2 ANQGSEA. The chain's CDR3 is CSVGEGRNAIYL. CDR3 DNA sequence: TGCAGCGTTGGGGAGGGTAGAAACGCCATATATTTA.

Remarks on this clonotype: One junction end disagrees with the germline gene, perhaps due to a read error. The chain employs TRBV7-9 and TRBJ2-3, with TRBD2 matching 8 bases. The CDR3 covers 14 residues. The germline V gene encodes CDR1 SEHNR and CDR2 FQNEAQ (reference sequence). The CDR3, as DNA: TGTGCCATCAGCTTAGCGGGGCCACCCGATACGCAGTATTTT. Translated, it gives CAISLAGPPDTQYF.

With respect to this clonotype: Mismatch with germline at one junction end may stem from a read error. This chain links TRBV4-1 with TRBJ1-5; possibly TRBD1 for D (6 bases). Germline loops: CDR1 MGHRA, CDR2 YSYEKL. CDR3 size: 13 residues. The CDR3 DNA sequence: TGCACCAGCAGACAGGATGTGTTTCAGCCCCAGCATTTT. Amino acids: CTSRQDVFQPQHF.